This T cell receptor beta chain comes out of a study of blood T cell repertoires in COVID-19. Germline V gene data show CDR1 as LNHDA and CDR2 as SQIVND (reference sequence). Trimming cost V 4 bases and J 0 bases, with 7 bases left between them. This CDR3 has 15 residues. Per the original methods: Amplification of reference gene primers was used by the study to estimate nucleated cell counts. Sequencing was performed with immunoSEQ multiplex PCR; in TCRdb, only in-frame clones are kept and a portion is missing. D and trimming come from the DNA, and the V and J calls and clone size come from that table. Of just over 650,000 clones in the sample, about 87% were seen once.

V gene TRBV19 combines with J gene TRBJ1-6; D ambiguous. Specimen: peripheral blood. The receptor was derived from a woman aged 18-29 years with acute or convalescent COVID-19. Here the CDR3 reads CASSNQYSYNSPLHF. The DNA of the CDR3 is TGTGCCAGTAGTAACCAGTACTCCTATAATTCACCCCTCCACTTT.